This passage covers 17 T cell receptor beta chains from one sample sequenced in a study of T cell responses to AZD1222 COVID-19 vaccine. Repertoires were generated with immunoSEQ multiplex PCR, while TCRdb's copy carries only in-frame clones and drops some. The sample holds around 120,000 clones, roughly nine tenths seen once. The sample was peripheral blood, taken on day 0 of AZD1222 vaccination. These receptors all stem from an adult in good health.

The chain uses TRBV11-3 and TRBJ2-3; 8 bases are a match to TRBD2. Germline CDR1 and CDR2: SGHNT and YENEEA. V dropped 5 bases and J dropped 3; count of bases not matched to a gene: 10. This CDR3 spans 16 amino acids. CDR3 nucleotides: TGTGCCAGCAGCCCCCGCTCTGGCGGGGGGACAGATACGCAGTATTTT. As protein: CASSPRSGGGTDTQYF.

V usage is TRBV5-1 and J usage is TRBJ2-6, with D perhaps matching TRBD1 (6 bases). Germline CDR1 and CDR2: SGHRS and YFSETQ. The CDR3 runs 17 residues. V shed 1 base and J shed 0 bases, with 11 bases lying between them. The CDR3 protein is CASSLWPQGSGANVLTF. The CDR3 DNA follows: TGCGCCAGCAGCTTGTGGCCACAGGGCTCTGGGGCCAACGTCCTGACTTTC.

The chain couples TRBV6-1 to TRBJ2-1, with a tentative D call TRBD2 (6 bases). The V and J ends lost 7 bases and 5 bases respectively, with 9 bases between them. The CDR3 has 12 amino acids. The V gene's germline CDR1 is MNHNS and CDR2 SASEGT. CDR3 residues: CASKGGDNEQFF. The CDR3 DNA sequence: TGTGCCAGCAAGGGCGGGGACAATGAGCAGTTCTTC.

This clone was seen a single time. The chain employs TRBV7-2 and TRBJ1-1, with D possibly TRBD1 on 5 matching bases. Trimming removed 1 base from V and 5 bases from J, with 14 bases in between. The CDR3 contains 15 residues. Germline CDR1 SGHTA, CDR2 FQGNSA. The CDR3 DNA sequence: TGTGCCAGCAGCTTAGGGGGCCGCGTTCGGACTGAAGCTTTCTTT. This sequence encodes CASSLGGRVRTEAFF.

As for this clone: The identical CDR3 is also encoded by other nucleotide sequences in the sample. J is TRBJ2-7 and V is TRBV2, with D unclear. The V end lost 8 bases, the J end lost 0 bases, and 8 bases lay between the germline ends. The V gene's germline CDR1 is SNHLY and CDR2 FYNNEI. The CDR3 length is 12 residues. The DNA for the CDR3 is TGTGCCAGCTCCGGCAGCTCCTACGAGCAGTACTTC. This codes for CASSGSSYEQYF.

The chain has TRBV29-1 and TRBJ1-2, with no clear D. The length of the CDR3 is 13 residues. Germline values: CDR1 SQVTM, CDR2 ANQGSEA. V lost 3 bases and J lost 2, with 10 bases in between. DNA of the CDR3: TGCAGCGTTGACACCAACCCCAACTATGGCTACACCTTC. Residues: CSVDTNPNYGYTF.

The CDR3 nucleotides are TGTGCCAGCAGCCAAGACCACTTCTACGAGCAGTACTTC. Translated, it gives CASSQDHFYEQYF. The chain joins TRBV3-1 (or the pseudogene TRBV3-2) to TRBJ2-7; D is unclear. The V gene's germline CDR1 is LGHDT and CDR2 YNNKEL (reference sequence). V lost 0 bases and J lost 3, with 6 bases in between. The CDR3 loop spans 13 amino acids.

This chain connects TRBV7-2 to TRBJ2-7, with 8 bases lining up with TRBD2. Germline CDR1 and CDR2: SGHTA and FQGNSA. V shed 3 bases and J 6 bases; nucleotides not matched to a gene: 16. This CDR3 spans 17 amino acids. As DNA, the CDR3 is TGTGCCAGCAGCTTGCCGGTCCCTCCCGGGGGGGGAGCCGAGCAGTACTTC. It translates to CASSLPVPPGGGAEQYF. Full variable domain (outside the CDR3, taken from reference TRBV7-2 and TRBJ2-7): GAGVSQSPSNKVTEKGKDVELRCDPISGHTALYWYRQSLGQGLEFLIYFQGNSAPDKSGLPSDRFSAERTGGSVSTLTIQRTQQEDSAVYLCASSLPVPPGGGAEQYFGPGTRLTVT.

CDR3 sequence: CASSQFFRGDQPQHF. Written as DNA, the CDR3 is TGTGCCAGCAGCCAATTTTTCAGGGGCGATCAGCCCCAGCATTTT. V usage is TRBV4-2 and J usage is TRBJ1-5; D might be TRBD1 (6 bases). The CDR3 extends over 15 amino acids. V lost 2 bases and J lost 5, with 13 bases in between. The germline V gene has CDR1 LGHNA and CDR2 YNFKEQ.

This clone was detected only a few times. V gene TRBV5-1 combines with J gene TRBJ1-3; D gene unclear. With 0 bases removed from V and 2 bases from J, the gap between germline ends came to 6 bases. Germline CDR1 is SGHRS and CDR2 is YFSETQ. The CDR3 has 14 residues. The CDR3 reads CASSLESAGNTIYF. The CDR3 coding sequence is TGCGCCAGCAGCTTGGAGTCGGCTGGAAACACCATATATTTT.

The rearrangement uses TRBV20-1 and TRBJ2-1; no firm D call. V lost 6 bases and J 8 bases, leaving 11 bases between the germline ends. Germline V gives CDR1 DFQATT, CDR2 SNEGSKA (reference sequence). The length of the CDR3 is 11 residues. The CDR3 DNA reads TGCAGTGCGGATCCTTACCATGAGCAGTTCTTC. This translates into CSADPYHEQFF.

The chain recombines TRBV4-3 with TRBJ2-1; 9 bases align to TRBD2. Germline-derived CDR1 and CDR2 are LGHNA and YSLEER. The J segment lost 6 bases and the V segment lost 0 bases, leaving 6 bases of the junction unmatched. The CDR3 covers 16 residues. The CDR3 spells CASSQDRAGGSNEQFF. The CDR3 DNA follows: TGCGCCAGCAGCCAAGATCGAGCGGGGGGTTCCAATGAGCAGTTCTTC.

Concerning this clone: In the same sample, other DNA sequences code for this CDR3. J is TRBJ1-2 and V is TRBV9; TRBD1 might be the D (6 bases). V lost 0 bases to trimming and J lost 1 base, with 7 bases between them. The CDR3 has 14 amino acids. Germline V gene lookup returns CDR1 SGDLS and CDR2 YYNGEE. The chain's CDR3 is CASSVGQDNYGYTF. CDR3 DNA sequence: TGTGCCAGCAGCGTAGGACAGGATAACTATGGCTACACCTTC. Drawing the rest from reference TRBV9 and TRBJ1-2, the complete variable domain is DSGVTQTPKHLITATGQRVTLRCSPRSGDLSVYWYQQSLDQGLQFLIQYYNGEERAKGNILERFSAQQFPDLHSELNLSSLELGDSALYFCASSVGQDNYGYTFGSGTRLTVV.

J is TRBJ2-2 and V is TRBV19; D is undetermined. This CDR3 is 14 amino acids long. The ends were cut back, 5 bases at V and 5 bases at J, with 12 bases in the middle. In germline, CDR1 is LNHDA, CDR2 SQIVND (reference sequence). CDR3 coding DNA: TGTGCCAGTAGTGAGCAGGTTTCAACCGGGGAGCTGTTTTTT. It specifies CASSEQVSTGELFF. The whole variable domain, filled in from reference TRBV19 and TRBJ2-2, reads DGGITQSPKYLFRKEGQNVTLSCEQNLNHDAMYWYRQDPGQGLRLIYYSQIVNDFQKGDIAEGYSVSREKKESFPLTVTSAQKNPTAFYLCASSEQVSTGELFFGEGSRLTVL.

This chain's CDR3 is CASSQAGQGRNGYTF. Here the CDR3 DNA reads TGTGCCAGCAGCCAAGCGGGCCAGGGAAGGAATGGCTACACCTTC. The genes are TRBV3-1 (or the pseudogene TRBV3-2) and TRBJ1-2, with D possibly TRBD1 on 5 matching bases. The germline V gene encodes CDR1 LGHDT and CDR2 YNNKEL (reference sequence). This CDR3 comprises 15 residues. Trimming shortened V by 1 base and J by 6 bases, and 15 bases separated the two germline ends.

This chain joins TRBV7-8 and TRBJ1-1; D possibly corresponds to TRBD1 (5 bases). The CDR3 spans 17 residues. CDR1 and CDR2 (germline): SGHVS, FQNEAQ. The V end was cut by 4 bases, the J end by 6 bases, with 24 bases between. The CDR3 loop is CASSYLATAQLGAEAFF. CDR3 nucleotide sequence: TGTGCCAGCAGCTATCTAGCCACAGCCCAATTAGGGGCTGAAGCTTTCTTT. The full variable domain, completed using reference TRBV7-8 and TRBJ1-1, is GAGVSQSPRYKVAKRGQDVALRCDPISGHVSLFWYQQALGQGPEFLTYFQNEAQLDKSGLPSDRFFAERPEGSVSTLKIQRTQQEDSAVYLCASSYLATAQLGAEAFFGQGTRLTVV.

CDR3 sequence reads: CASSAQGARYTF. In DNA, the CDR3 is TGTGCCAGCAGCGCACAGGGGGCCCGCTACACCTTC. The chain joins TRBV6-5 to TRBJ1-2, with TRBD1 matching over 9 bases. J was trimmed by 9 bases and V by 6 bases; bases with no gene match: 5. CDR1 is MNHEY, CDR2 SVGAGI, per germline. The CDR3 is 12 amino acids.